This T cell receptor (beta chain) is from a study of T cells in Graves' hyperthyroidism and ophthalmopathy. No progression to ophthalmopathy during 18 months of follow-up defined stable disease. The hyperthyroidism was newly diagnosed and had lasted under 2 months; the patients were aged 18 to 65. As for this clonotype: Its antigen is undetermined.

Findings and limits, study-wide: Onset of ophthalmopathy came a median around 6.2 months after the model predicted it.

Amplification targeted TCR beta CDR3 regions from RNA transcripts. Carried out on the TCR CDR3, a first-round RT-PCR used the HTBI primer set. TCRdb re-called the multiplex PCR reads through MiXCR, storing one row per CDR3 protein. Found here are 400,000 to 550,000 distinct CDR3 sequences, 13% to 15% of them singletons; the top ten hold around a sixth. V lost 2 bases, J lost 5 bases, and 13 bases stayed unmatched. This CDR3 is 17 amino acids long. CDR1 is DFQATT and CDR2 is SNEGSKA in the germline V gene (reference sequence). The rearrangement uses TRBV20-1 and TRBJ2-5; 11 positions agree with TRBD2. Material: blood. The sequence was obtained from a woman younger than 35 with Graves' hyperthyroidism. CDR3 protein: CSARPPGLAEGKETQYF. CDR3 in DNA: TGCAGTGCTAGACCACCGGGACTAGCGGAAGGCAAGGAGACCCAGTACTTC.